This TCR beta chain was recorded in a study of T cells in localized non-small cell lung cancer. Whole-study results and caveats: For the top 100 tumor clones, a median approximately 50 also appeared in adjacent lung. Uninvolved neighboring lung showed the greatest T cell clonality, exceeding tumor.

In this sample, this clone turned up a few times. Its antigen is still unknown. After removal of 5 bases from V and 0 bases from J, the junction contained 3 bases not matched to a gene. The CDR3 loop spans 14 amino acids. Germline CDR1 MNHNY, CDR2 SVGAGI (reference sequence). Only in-frame clones appear in the TCRdb table, and some are missing; sequencing was by immunoSEQ multiplex PCR. The profile covers 70,000 to 95,000 clones, with approximately 91% appearing a single time and about 4% taken by the ten largest. This chain joins TRBV6-6 and TRBJ1-1, with 7 bases fitting TRBD1. The sequences come from PBMCs, collected before any cancer treatment. The TCR originated in a woman between 35 and 70 years old with stage II squamous cell lung carcinoma. The CDR3 DNA follows: TGTGCCAGCAGTCAGACAGGGTTGAACACTGAAGCTTTCTTT. This gives the protein CASSQTGLNTEAFF.